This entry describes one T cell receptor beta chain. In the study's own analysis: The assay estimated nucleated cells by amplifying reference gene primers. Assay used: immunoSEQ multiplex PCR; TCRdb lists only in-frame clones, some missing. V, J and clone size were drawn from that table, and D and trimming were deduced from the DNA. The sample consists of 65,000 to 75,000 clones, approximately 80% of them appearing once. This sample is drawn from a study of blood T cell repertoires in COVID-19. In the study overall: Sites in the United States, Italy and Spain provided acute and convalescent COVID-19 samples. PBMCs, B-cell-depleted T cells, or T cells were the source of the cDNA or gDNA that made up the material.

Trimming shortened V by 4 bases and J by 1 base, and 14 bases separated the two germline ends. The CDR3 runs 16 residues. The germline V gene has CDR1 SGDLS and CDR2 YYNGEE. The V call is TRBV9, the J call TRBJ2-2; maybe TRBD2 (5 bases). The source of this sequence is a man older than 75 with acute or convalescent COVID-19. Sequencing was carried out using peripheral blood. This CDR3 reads CASSQDSGGNTGELFF. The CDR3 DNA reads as TGTGCCAGCAGCCAAGACTCCGGAGGGAACACCGGGGAGCTGTTTTTT.